This TCR beta chain was profiled in a study of cytomegalovirus exposure and HLA in healthy donors. The germline V gene has CDR1 SGHAT and CDR2 FQNNGV. The CDR3 totals 15 residues. Trimming pared 5 bases from V and 4 bases from J, leaving 14 bases between. This clone has only a few counts. The PCR used 60 Vbeta and 13 Jbeta primers. Clones were read by immunoSEQ multiplex PCR, and TCRdb kept only the in-frame ones, dropping some. Counted here are 160,000 or so clones, approximately 72% occurring once; the ten biggest clones make up over 2.5%. This chain links TRBV11-2 with TRBJ2-2; D is ambiguous. This clonotype was obtained from a female donor in good health and CMV-seronegative. The specimen sequenced was PBMCs. The CDR3 loop is CASSISRVVTGELFF. CDR3 coding DNA: TGTGCCAGCAGCATCTCTAGAGTTGTCACCGGGGAGCTGTTTTTT.